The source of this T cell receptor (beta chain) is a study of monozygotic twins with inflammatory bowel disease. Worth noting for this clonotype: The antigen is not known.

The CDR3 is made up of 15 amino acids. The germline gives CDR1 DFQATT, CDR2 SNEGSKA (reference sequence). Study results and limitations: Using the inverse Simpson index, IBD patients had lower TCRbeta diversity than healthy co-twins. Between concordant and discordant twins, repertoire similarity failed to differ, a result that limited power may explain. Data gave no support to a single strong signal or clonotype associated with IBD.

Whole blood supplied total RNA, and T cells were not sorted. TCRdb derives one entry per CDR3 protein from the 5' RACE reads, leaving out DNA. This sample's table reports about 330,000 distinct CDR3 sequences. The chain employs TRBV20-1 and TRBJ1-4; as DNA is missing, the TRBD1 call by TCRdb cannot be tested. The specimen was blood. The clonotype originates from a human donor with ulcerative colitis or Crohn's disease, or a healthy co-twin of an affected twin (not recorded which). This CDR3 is CSALGTGVRREKLFF.